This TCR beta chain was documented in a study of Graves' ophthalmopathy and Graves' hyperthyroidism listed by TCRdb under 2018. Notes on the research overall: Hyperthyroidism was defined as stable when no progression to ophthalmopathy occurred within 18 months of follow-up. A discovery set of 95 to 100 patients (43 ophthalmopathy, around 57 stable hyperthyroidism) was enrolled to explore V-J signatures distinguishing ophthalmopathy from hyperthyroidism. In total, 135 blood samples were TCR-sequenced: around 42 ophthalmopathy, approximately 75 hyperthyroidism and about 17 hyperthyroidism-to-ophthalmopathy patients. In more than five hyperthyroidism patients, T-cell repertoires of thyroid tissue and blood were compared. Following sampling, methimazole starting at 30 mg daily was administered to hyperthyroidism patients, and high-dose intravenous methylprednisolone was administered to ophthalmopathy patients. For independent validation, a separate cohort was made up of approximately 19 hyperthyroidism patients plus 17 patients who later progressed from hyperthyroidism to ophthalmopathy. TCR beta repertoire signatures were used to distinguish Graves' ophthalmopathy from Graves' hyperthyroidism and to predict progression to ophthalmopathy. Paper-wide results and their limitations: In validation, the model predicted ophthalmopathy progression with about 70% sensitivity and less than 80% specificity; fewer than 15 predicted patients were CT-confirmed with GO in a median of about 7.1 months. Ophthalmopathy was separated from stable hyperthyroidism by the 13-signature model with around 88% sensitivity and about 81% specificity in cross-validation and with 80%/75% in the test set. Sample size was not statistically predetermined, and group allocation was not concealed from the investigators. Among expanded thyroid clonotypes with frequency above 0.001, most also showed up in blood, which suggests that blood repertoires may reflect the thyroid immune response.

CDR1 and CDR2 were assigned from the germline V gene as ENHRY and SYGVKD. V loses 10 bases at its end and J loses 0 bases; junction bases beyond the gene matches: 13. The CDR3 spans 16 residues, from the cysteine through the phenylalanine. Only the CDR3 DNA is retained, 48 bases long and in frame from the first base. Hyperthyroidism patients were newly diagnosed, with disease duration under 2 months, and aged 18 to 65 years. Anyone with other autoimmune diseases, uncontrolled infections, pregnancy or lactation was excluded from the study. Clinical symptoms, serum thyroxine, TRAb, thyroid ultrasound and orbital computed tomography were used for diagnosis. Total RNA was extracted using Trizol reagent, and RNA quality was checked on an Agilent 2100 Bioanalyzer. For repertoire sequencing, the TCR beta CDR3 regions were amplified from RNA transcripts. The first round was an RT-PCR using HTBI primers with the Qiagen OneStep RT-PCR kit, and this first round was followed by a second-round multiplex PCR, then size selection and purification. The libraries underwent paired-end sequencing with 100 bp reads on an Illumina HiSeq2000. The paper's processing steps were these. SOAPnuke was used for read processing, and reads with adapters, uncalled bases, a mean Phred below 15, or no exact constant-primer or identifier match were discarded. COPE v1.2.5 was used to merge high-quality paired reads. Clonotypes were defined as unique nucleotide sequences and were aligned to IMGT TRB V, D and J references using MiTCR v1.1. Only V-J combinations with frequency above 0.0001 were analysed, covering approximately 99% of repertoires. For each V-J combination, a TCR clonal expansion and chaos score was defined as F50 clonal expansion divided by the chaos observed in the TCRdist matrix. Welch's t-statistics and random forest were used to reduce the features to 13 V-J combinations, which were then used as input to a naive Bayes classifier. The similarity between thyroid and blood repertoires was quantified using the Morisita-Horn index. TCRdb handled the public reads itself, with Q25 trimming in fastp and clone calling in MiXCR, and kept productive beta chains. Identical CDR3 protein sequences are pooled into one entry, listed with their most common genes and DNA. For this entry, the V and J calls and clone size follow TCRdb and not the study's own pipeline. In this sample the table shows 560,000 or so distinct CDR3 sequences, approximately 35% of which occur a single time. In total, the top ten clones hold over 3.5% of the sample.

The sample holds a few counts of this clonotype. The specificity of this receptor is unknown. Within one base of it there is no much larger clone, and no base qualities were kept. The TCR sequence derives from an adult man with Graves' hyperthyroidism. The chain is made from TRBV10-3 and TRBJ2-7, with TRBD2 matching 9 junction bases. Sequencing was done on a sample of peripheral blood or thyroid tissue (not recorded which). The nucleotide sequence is TGTGCCAGCGTCATGTTTGGGACTAGCAGCTCCTACGAGCAGTACTTC. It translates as CASVMFGTSSSYEQYF.